The 16 T cell receptor beta chains below all came from one sample that was sequenced in a study of CD8 T cells in Susac syndrome. RNA amounts of roughly 0.5 to 1 ug underwent reverse transcription with random hexamers. TCRdb analysed the immunoSEQ multiplex PCR reads with MiXCR anew, one entry per CDR3 protein. The table records roughly 120,000 distinct CDR3 sequences, approximately 93% of them present only once. Material for sequencing was CD8+ T cells from PBMCs. The source of these receptors is a human donor with multiple sclerosis.

The rearrangement links TRBV4-1 to TRBJ2-7; D gene ambiguous. Germline V CDR1 and CDR2: MGHRA, YSYEKL. Trimming left V 1 base short and J 6 bases short, with 16 bases between. The CDR3 spans 15 residues. The CDR3 protein is CASSQVGSYYGEQYF. In nucleotides, the CDR3 is TGCGCCAGCAGCCAAGTGGGCAGCTACTACGGCGAGCAGTACTTC.

The J gene is TRBJ2-5, the V gene TRBV29-1; the match to TRBD2 covers 10 bases. CDR1 is SQVTM, CDR2 ANQGSEA, per germline. The length of the CDR3 is 13 residues. J gave up 5 bases and V 7 bases, and 7 bases lay outside the gene matches. This CDR3 is CSATSGVAETQYF. The CDR3 DNA is TGCAGCGCCACTAGCGGGGTGGCGGAGACCCAGTACTTC. Filled out from reference TRBV29-1 and TRBJ2-5, the complete variable domain reads SAVISQKPSRDICQRGTSLTIQCQVDSQVTMMFWYRQQPGQSLTLIATANQGSEATYESGFVIDKFPISRPNLTFSTLTVSNMSPEDSSIYLCSATSGVAETQYFGPGTRLLVL.

The chain joins TRBV15 to TRBJ2-7; 11 nucleotides align to TRBD1. The CDR3 has 16 amino acids. The V segment lost 0 bases and the J segment 3 bases; nucleotides outside the gene matches: 4. Germline V gene data show CDR1 as LNHNV and CDR2 as YYDKDF (reference sequence). The CDR3 region is CATSRDKGQGVYEQYF. The CDR3 nucleotides read TGTGCCACCAGCAGAGATAAGGGACAGGGGGTCTACGAGCAGTACTTC.

The chain combines TRBV6-2 or TRBV6-3 with TRBJ2-2; D possibly uses TRBD1 or TRBD2 (7 bases each). The CDR3 runs 16 residues. V dropped 2 bases and J dropped 5 bases, with 15 bases sitting between them. The germline V gene encodes CDR1 MNHEY and CDR2 SVGEGT. CDR3 sequence (DNA): TGTGCCAGCAGTTACGGGAGGGGGCGCGGGACCGGGGAGCTGTTTTTT. Translation: CASSYGRGRGTGELFF.

The CDR3 DNA reads TGCAGTGTGCGGGAGGCGAACACCGGGGAGCTGTTTTTT. This sequence encodes CSVREANTGELFF. This rearrangement joins TRBV20-1 to TRBJ2-2; 8 nucleotides line up with TRBD2. The CDR3 length is 13 residues. In germline, CDR1 is DFQATT, CDR2 SNEGSKA (reference sequence). With V trimmed by 7 bases and J by 0 bases, 1 base remained unmatched.

The gene calls are TRBV9 and TRBJ2-1; D is undetermined. Germline CDR1 is SGDLS and CDR2 is YYNGEE. V lost 0 bases to trimming and J lost 9 bases, with 4 bases between them. CDR3 length: 11 residues. The CDR3, as DNA: TGTGCCAGCAGCGTAGATCGTGAGCAGTTCTTC. This codes for CASSVDREQFF.

This clonotype was seen once. The V gene is TRBV12-5, the J gene TRBJ2-3; 11 bases map to TRBD2. The trim removed 0 bases at V and 6 bases at J, leaving 5 bases unmatched. Germline CDR1 reads LGHNT; CDR2 reads FRNRAP. The CDR3 is 16 residues long. The CDR3 DNA reads as TGTGCTAGTGGTTTGGTTAGCGGGAGGGCGTCCGATACGCAGTATTTT. This gives the protein CASGLVSGRASDTQYF.

This chain uses TRBV9 with TRBJ2-3, with D maybe TRBD2 (5 bases). Germline CDR1 reads SGDLS; CDR2 reads YYNGEE. The CDR3 sequence is 14 residues long. Trimming pared 3 bases from V and 5 bases from J, leaving 13 bases between. The CDR3 DNA follows: TGTGCCAGCAGCGCTCGCGGGCTAGGAGATACGCAGTATTTT. Translating gives CASSARGLGDTQYF.

This rearrangement joins TRBV4-1 to TRBJ2-5; no reliable D call. V lost 0 bases, J lost 9 bases, and 17 bases lay in between. CDR1 MGHRA and CDR2 YSYEKL come from the germline V gene. The CDR3 consists of 15 residues. The CDR3 spells CASSQDRVAPDAQYF. The CDR3 DNA reads TGCGCCAGCAGCCAAGATCGGGTAGCCCCGGATGCCCAGTACTTC.

V is TRBV28 and J is TRBJ2-3; 8 positions match TRBD1. The V segment lost 7 bases and the J segment 4 bases; nucleotides outside the gene matches: 4. The CDR3 sequence is 13 residues long. CDR1 is MDHEN and CDR2 is SYDVKM in the germline V gene. Here the CDR3 DNA reads TGTGCCAGCACGGACAGGGTAGCAGATACGCAGTATTTT. Protein product: CASTDRVADTQYF.

V gene TRBV11-2 combines with J gene TRBJ2-7; 8 nucleotides line up with TRBD2. Unmatched junction bases numbered 9, after V lost 5 bases and J lost 3 bases. This CDR3 is built from 15 residues. The germline V gene has CDR1 SGHAT and CDR2 FQNNGV. DNA for the CDR3: TGTGCCAGCAGCCTCGCGGCGGGGGGATTCTACGAGCAGTACTTC. It translates to CASSLAAGGFYEQYF.

This clonotype has only one observation. The V call is TRBV20-1, the J call TRBJ1-1, with D unresolved. The CDR3 is 13 residues long. Trimming cost V 5 bases and J 1 base, with 11 bases left between them. Per germline, CDR1 DFQATT and CDR2 SNEGSKA (reference sequence). The chain's CDR3 is CSARPGSNTEAFF. The CDR3 DNA follows: TGCAGTGCTCGACCGGGATCGAACACTGAAGCTTTCTTT.

The J gene is TRBJ2-3, the V gene TRBV4-2, with TRBD2 identical over 9 bases. The CDR3 consists of 16 residues. From germline, CDR1 is LGHNA and CDR2 YNFKEQ. V lost 0 bases and J lost 4; bases outside the gene matches: 5. CDR3 in amino acids: CASSQERREGPDTQYF. The CDR3 coding sequence is TGTGCCAGCAGCCAAGAGCGGCGGGAGGGGCCAGATACGCAGTATTTT.

The rearrangement joins TRBV3-1 to TRBJ1-2; D perhaps matches TRBD1 (5 bases). This CDR3 region has 14 residues. Looked up from germline, CDR1 is LGHDT and CDR2 is YNNKEL (reference sequence). Between the trimmed V and J ends, which lost 2 bases and 7 bases, there was a span of 14 bases. Here the CDR3 reads CASSQWEGNRGYTF. In DNA form, the CDR3 reads TGTGCCAGCAGCCAATGGGAGGGGAATCGTGGCTACACCTTC.

This CDR3 is CASSLGGGEQYV. The CDR3 bases are TGCGCCAGCAGCCTCGGAGGTGGCGAGCAGTACGTC. The rearrangement links TRBV5-1 to TRBJ2-7; maybe TRBD2 (5 bases). This CDR3 has 12 residues. Germline V gene lookup returns CDR1 SGHRS and CDR2 YFSETQ. V lost 4 bases to trimming and J lost 6 bases, with 11 bases between them.

V gene TRBV30 combines with J gene TRBJ2-7, with D uncertain. From germline, CDR1 is GTSNPN and CDR2 SVGIG (reference sequence). V was trimmed by 4 bases and J by 0 bases, leaving 7 bases between them. The CDR3 spans 12 residues. This chain's CDR3 is CAWTWGSYEQYF. The CDR3, as DNA: TGTGCCTGGACGTGGGGCTCCTACGAGCAGTACTTC.